This TCR beta chain was sequenced during a study of blood T cell repertoires in COVID-19. Study in general: COVID-19 samples, acute and convalescent, were from the United States, Italy and Spain. Sample material is recorded as cDNA or gDNA derived from T cells, B-cell-depleted T cells, or PBMCs.

In the source study's methods: The authors estimated nucleated cell counts from reference gene primer amplification. Generated by immunoSEQ multiplex PCR, the TCRdb table keeps only in-frame clones and is missing some. From that table come the V and J calls and clone size; the DNA was used to work out D and trimming. The table has nearly 15,000 clones, around 90% seen once. The ends were cut back, 7 bases at V and 1 base at J, with 17 bases in the middle. The CDR3 runs 16 residues. Germline V lookup: CDR1 LNHDA, CDR2 SQIVND (reference sequence). Sequencing used peripheral blood. The rearrangement uses TRBV19 and TRBJ1-5; the D gene is possibly TRBD1 (5 bases). The sequence was collected from a human donor in a cohort sampled during active COVID-19. Written as DNA, the CDR3 is TGTGCCAGTAAGTCAGTGGGAGGGGCCAGCAATCAGCCCCAGCATTTT. Translating it yields CASKSVGGASNQPQHF.